These 17 T cell receptor beta chains were sequenced from one sample in a study of PD-1 blockade in classical Hodgkin lymphoma. Brentuximab vedotin exposure varied among the patients, all of whom had relapsed after autologous stem cell transplantation. TCRdb's table, derived via immunoSEQ multiplex PCR, lists solely in-frame clones and lacks some. The data contain some 60,000 clones, 75% to 90% of them singletons. Sequenced material: peripheral blood mononuclear cells (PBMCs), taken at baseline. These receptors came from a human donor with classical Hodgkin lymphoma.

The chain uses TRBV5-4 and TRBJ2-3; TRBD1 matches at 9 bases. There are 16 residues in the CDR3. CDR1 and CDR2 from the germline V gene are SGHNT and YYREEE (reference sequence). Losses at the gene ends were 0 bases for V and 0 bases for J; bases not matched to a gene: 2. CDR3 nucleotide sequence: TGTGCCAGCAGCTTGGTCGGGACAGGGAGCACAGATACGCAGTATTTT. It codes for CASSLVGTGSTDTQYF.

The chain combines TRBV19 with TRBJ2-7, with D uncertain. The CDR3 sequence is 16 residues long. Trimming removed 5 bases from V and 4 bases from J, with 21 bases in between. Germline CDR1 is LNHDA and CDR2 is SQIVND (reference sequence). The chain's CDR3 is CASSDLGSPGLYEQYF. The CDR3 bases are TGTGCCAGTAGTGATCTAGGCTCCCCAGGCCTTTACGAGCAGTACTTC.

J is TRBJ1-2 and V is TRBV25-1; the match to TRBD1 covers 7 bases. The CDR3 consists of 13 residues. Looked up from germline, CDR1 is MGHDK and CDR2 is SYGVNS. Unmatched junction bases numbered 9, after V lost 9 bases and J lost 5 bases. CDR3 DNA sequence: TGTGCCAGTAGGGACAGCGGAGGGTATGGCTACACCTTC. This translates into CASRDSGGYGYTF.

The CDR3 coding sequence is TGTGCCAGCAGCTCCCAGGGTTATAATTCACCCCTCCACTTT. This codes for CASSSQGYNSPLHF. The V and J genes are TRBV11-2 and TRBJ1-6; a possible D gene is TRBD1 (5 bases). Trimming removed 4 bases at V and 4 bases at J, with 8 bases between. CDR1 is SGHAT and CDR2 is FQNNGV in the germline V gene. The CDR3 loop spans 14 amino acids.

This CDR3 is CASSPIGQGGGYTF. The CDR3 DNA sequence: TGTGCCAGCAGTCCCATAGGACAGGGGGGTGGCTACACCTTC. The J gene is TRBJ1-2, the V gene TRBV27, with 10 nucleotides matching TRBD1. CDR3 length: 14 residues. Germline CDR1 reads MNHEY; CDR2 reads SMNVEV (reference sequence). V dropped 5 bases and J dropped 7; count of bases not matched to a gene: 7.

The genes are TRBV7-9 and TRBJ2-1; the D call may be TRBD1 or TRBD2 (5 bases each). The CDR3 totals 19 residues. V lost 2 bases and J 3 bases, leaving 23 bases between the germline ends. The V gene's germline CDR1 is SEHNR and CDR2 FQNEAQ (reference sequence). CDR3 in DNA: TGTGCCAGCAGCTTAAATTTCCAGGGCCCCCGGGACCTCTACAATGAGCAGTTCTTC. Encoded protein: CASSLNFQGPRDLYNEQFF.

The chain uses TRBV6-1 and TRBJ2-2, with 10 bases that match TRBD1. From germline, CDR1 is MNHNS and CDR2 SASEGT. This CDR3 contains 17 residues. V gave up 4 bases and J gave up 3 bases; unmatched junction bases: 8. CDR3 sequence: CASSVLPGTGDTGELFF. The CDR3 DNA follows: TGTGCCAGCAGTGTTCTTCCCGGGACAGGGGACACCGGGGAGCTGTTTTTT.

The rearrangement uses TRBV18 and TRBJ1-1, with unresolved D. Per germline, CDR1 KGHSH and CDR2 LQKENI. Trimming removed 3 bases at V and 5 bases at J, with 16 bases between. This CDR3 spans 15 amino acids. CDR3 residues: CASSPRVGWETEAFF. The CDR3 nucleotides read TGTGCCAGCTCACCCCGAGTGGGATGGGAAACTGAAGCTTTCTTT.

The chain recombines TRBV6-5 with TRBJ1-1; a weak D match, TRBD1 (6 bases). The CDR3 runs to 13 residues. V was shortened by 6 bases and J by 1 base, with 9 bases between the two germline ends. Germline loops: CDR1 MNHEY, CDR2 SVGAGI. Written as DNA, the CDR3 is TGTGCCAGCAGCCAAGGGGGGAACACTGAAGCTTTCTTT. Protein: CASSQGGNTEAFF.

This clone was observed a single time. The CDR3 nucleotides are TGTGCCAGCTCACCAGTTGGGGGGACCTACAATGAGCAGTTCTTC. It codes for CASSPVGGTYNEQFF. The J gene is TRBJ2-1, the V gene TRBV18; the D gene is possibly TRBD2 (6 bases). Germline assignment: CDR1 KGHSH and CDR2 LQKENI. CDR3 size: 15 residues. V was cut by 2 bases and J by 2 bases, with 10 bases left in between.

This CDR3 reads CASSPYETGSGNTIYF. The DNA for the CDR3 is TGTGCCAGCTCACCCTACGAGACAGGGAGTGGAAACACCATATATTTT. The V call is TRBV18, the J call TRBJ1-3, with 7 bases identical to TRBD1. V lost 3 bases to trimming and J lost 3 bases; unmatched junction nucleotides: 8. Germline V gives CDR1 KGHSH, CDR2 LQKENI. CDR3 size: 16 residues. The whole variable domain, filled in from reference TRBV18 and TRBJ1-3, reads NAGVMQNPRHLVRRRGQEARLRCSPMKGHSHVYWYRQLPEEGLKFMVYLQKENIIDESGMPKERFSAEFPKEGPSILRIQQVVRGDSAAYFCASSPYETGSGNTIYFGEGSWLTVV.

The V gene is TRBV7-8, the J gene TRBJ2-7, with 11 bases that match TRBD2. Losses at the gene ends were 5 bases for V and 5 bases for J; bases not matched to a gene: 5. This CDR3 is 14 amino acids long. The germline V gene encodes CDR1 SGHVS and CDR2 FQNEAQ. CDR3 residues: CASSTLAGVHEQYF. In nucleotides, the CDR3 is TGTGCCAGCAGCACACTAGCGGGGGTACACGAGCAGTACTTC.

This chain links TRBV5-1 with TRBJ1-3; D is ambiguous. This CDR3 is built from 13 residues. Germline CDR1 is SGHRS and CDR2 is YFSETQ. Deletions cut 1 base from V and 6 bases from J, with 8 bases between. The DNA for the CDR3 is TGCGCCAGCAGCTTGACATTGGAAAACACCATATATTTT. This translates into CASSLTLENTIYF. Full variable domain (rest looked up from reference TRBV5-1 and TRBJ1-3): KAGVTQTPRYLIKTRGQQVTLSCSPISGHRSVSWYQQTPGQGLQFLFEYFSETQRNKGNFPGRFSGRQFSNSRSEMNVSTLELGDSALYLCASSLTLENTIYFGEGSWLTVV.

This chain links TRBV7-3 with TRBJ2-7; TRBD1 or TRBD2 may be the D gene (5 bases each). The CDR3 sequence is 14 residues long. With 1 base removed from V and 5 bases from J, the gap between germline ends came to 12 bases. The germline CDR1 and CDR2 sequences are SGHTA and FQGTGA. This CDR3 reads CASSLNGGVHEQYF. CDR3 nucleotides: TGTGCCAGCAGCTTAAATGGGGGAGTCCACGAGCAGTACTTC.

The gene calls are TRBV6-5 and TRBJ1-1, with D maybe TRBD1 (6 bases). V was trimmed by 8 bases and J by 2 bases, leaving 12 bases between them. This CDR3 contains 13 residues. The germline gives CDR1 MNHEY, CDR2 SVGAGI. CDR3 amino acids: CASLQGFNTEAFF. CDR3 sequence (DNA): TGTGCCAGCTTACAGGGTTTTAACACTGAAGCTTTCTTT.

The J gene is TRBJ1-6, the V gene TRBV11-2, with 8 bases lining up with TRBD1. The trim removed 5 bases at V and 7 bases at J, leaving 10 bases unmatched. Germline V CDR1 and CDR2: SGHAT, FQNNGV. The CDR3 covers 16 residues. This chain's CDR3 is CASSAGGQGPNSPLHF. CDR3 coding DNA: TGTGCCAGCAGCGCGGGAGGACAGGGACCGAATTCACCCCTCCACTTT.

The chain has TRBV27 and TRBJ2-5; possibly TRBD1 for D (6 bases). The CDR3 consists of 15 residues. V was cut by 6 bases and J by 0 bases, with 14 bases left in between. Germline-derived CDR1 and CDR2 are MNHEY and SMNVEV (reference sequence). The CDR3 sequence: CASRLNGQNQETQYF. CDR3 in DNA: TGTGCCAGCAGATTAAATGGACAGAACCAAGAGACCCAGTACTTC.